These T cell receptor beta chains were read from a single sample in a study of cytomegalovirus exposure and HLA in healthy donors. The method was immunoSEQ multiplex PCR; TCRdb's version includes in-frame clones alone and lacks a portion of them. The sample yields more than 250,000 clones, 80% to 90% seen once. Sequencing was performed on PBMCs. The receptors shown here come from a woman between 18 and 29 years old in good health and CMV-seronegative. CDR3s include the opening cysteine and the closing phenylalanine or tryptophan. Fields, in order: D gene, clone size, J gene, V gene, CDR3 protein, CDR3 DNA. A D gene is named only where the DNA matches it firmly. Expanded clones get a size class; other rows say once, few or many, or leave the size out.

>-|-|TRBJ2-3|TRBV6-1
CASSRGGFGTDTQYF
TGTGCCAGCAGTCGAGGGGGTTTCGGCACAGATACGCAGTATTTT
>-|-|TRBJ2-1|TRBV27
CASSSRGDAHNEQFF
TGTGCCAGCAGTTCCCGTGGAGACGCCCACAATGAGCAGTTCTTC
>TRBD1|-|TRBJ1-1|TRBV7-2
CASSLVVGTVAEAFF
TGTGCCAGCAGCTTAGTTGTGGGGACAGTCGCTGAAGCTTTCTTT
>TRBD2|-|TRBJ2-5|TRBV18
CASSPGLAEQETQYF
TGTGCCAGCTCACCGGGACTAGCGGAACAAGAGACCCAGTACTTC
>TRBD1|-|TRBJ1-2|TRBV9
CASSVWDSHEFGYTF
TGTGCCAGCAGCGTCTGGGACAGCCATGAGTTTGGCTACACCTTC
>-|-|TRBJ2-3|TRBV9
CASSVAGDTDTQYF
TGTGCCAGCAGCGTAGCGGGGGATACAGATACGCAGTATTTT
>-|once|TRBJ2-5|TRBV4-1
CASSQETLREQYF
TGCGCCAGCAGCCAAGAAACCCTACGAGAGCAGTACTTC
>TRBD2|-|TRBJ2-7|TRBV5-1
CASSLDSLAGEYEQYF
TGCGCCAGCAGCTTGGACTCCCTAGCGGGGGAATACGAGCAGTACTTC
>-|-|TRBJ2-7|TRBV6-6
CASSYSDNSYEQYF
TGTGCCAGCAGTTACTCGGACAACTCCTACGAGCAGTACTTC
>-|-|TRBJ1-6|TRBV9
CASSVEGSYNSPLHF
TGTGCCAGCAGCGTAGAGGGGTCCTATAATTCCCCCCTCCACTTT
>-|few|TRBJ2-5|TRBV2
CASSPRPYSETQYF
TGTGCCAGCAGCCCCCGGCCCTACAGCGAGACCCAGTACTTC
>TRBD2|-|TRBJ2-7|TRBV5-4
CASSLGLASYEQYF
TGTGCCAGCAGCCTCGGACTAGCGTCCTACGAGCAGTACTTC
>-|-|TRBJ2-5|TRBV11-2
CASSLGGLGLSGETQYF
TGTGCCAGCAGCTTAGGGGGGCTCGGTCTATCTGGAGAGACCCAGTACTTC
>TRBD1|-|TRBJ2-7|TRBV5-1
CASSPTGVYEQYF
TGCGCCAGCAGCCCTACAGGGGTTTACGAGCAGTACTTC
>-|-|TRBJ1-2|TRBV6-1
CASSSGDRVYGYTF
TGTGCCAGCAGTAGCGGGGACCGCGTCTATGGCTACACCTTC
>TRBD2|-|TRBJ2-1|TRBV10-3
CAISKTSGGANEQFF
TGTGCCATCAGTAAAACTAGCGGGGGGGCCAATGAGCAGTTCTTC
>TRBD1|-|TRBJ1-1|TRBV2
CASSRQGQREAFF
TGTGCCAGCAGTAGACAGGGACAACGTGAAGCTTTCTTT
>-|few|TRBJ2-1|TRBV10-1
CASSESWHGEQFF
TGCGCCAGCAGTGAGTCTTGGCATGGTGAGCAGTTCTTC
>-|-|TRBJ2-4|TRBV9
CASSGPTGGERGNIQYF
TGTGCCAGCAGCGGACCCACAGGGGGGGAGAGGGGGAACATTCAGTACTTC
>TRBD1|-|TRBJ1-1|TRBV6-5
CATYRGDLNTEAFF
TGTGCCACCTACAGGGGTGATCTGAACACTGAAGCTTTCTTT
>-|-|TRBJ2-1|TRBV27
CASGITGNEQFF
TGTGCCAGCGGGATTACAGGAAATGAGCAGTTCTTC
>-|-|TRBJ1-1|TRBV19
CASSVTRSGVNTEAFF
TGTGCCAGTAGTGTAACCAGATCGGGGGTAAACACTGAAGCTTTCTTT
>-|-|TRBJ1-1|TRBV4-1
CASSHRVWDTEAFF
TGCGCCAGCAGCCACAGGGTTTGGGACACTGAAGCTTTCTTT
>-|-|TRBJ1-1|TRBV4-1
CASSQRDIKVNTEAFF
TGCGCCAGCAGCCAACGGGATATAAAAGTGAACACTGAAGCTTTCTTT
>-|-|TRBJ2-7|TRBV7-6
CASSIHSYEQYF
TGTGCCAGCAGCATCCATAGCTACGAGCAGTACTTC
>-|-|TRBJ2-2|TRBV5-1
CASSSQVNTGELFF
TGCGCCAGCAGCTCACAGGTGAACACCGGGGAGCTGTTTTTT
>-|-|TRBJ1-1|TRBV30
CAWSASTGRQAFF
TGTGCCTGGAGTGCTAGTACTGGCCGGCAAGCTTTCTTT